The TCR beta chain under discussion was sequenced for a study of prognosis after radiotherapy for stage I lung cancer. Study details: Patients with non-small cell lung cancer were all judged medically inoperable. After radiotherapy, distant metastases appeared in several patients at a median of 7 months, and approximately 14 patients showed no significant progression.

V was cut by 8 bases and J by 2 bases, with 7 bases left in between. The germline CDR1 and CDR2 sequences are MNHEY and SVGEGT. The length of the CDR3 is 11 residues. Note on this clonotype: A read error is the likely source, as a far larger clone sits one nucleotide away.

Genomic DNA yielded TCR beta CDR3, amplified by two-round multiplex PCR. First-round PCR, the initial amplification, used primers specific to each TRBV and TRBJ gene. TCRdb passed the multiplex PCR reads through MiXCR, listing each CDR3 protein once. The repertoire holds approximately 30,000 distinct CDR3 sequences, with 25% to 35% as singletons. J is TRBJ2-7 and V is TRBV6-2 or TRBV6-3; D is unclear. The receptor comes from a donor at least 50 years old with non-small cell lung cancer. Sequenced here: PBMCs, sampled before or after stereotactic body radiation therapy (not recorded which). The CDR3, as DNA: TGTGCCAGCCTCAGAACCTACGAGCAGTACTTC. As protein: CASLRTYEQYF.